This entry is about one T cell receptor (beta chain). This specimen comes from a study of blood T cell repertoires in COVID-19. Background on the study: The United States, Italy and Spain provided the acute and convalescent COVID-19 samples.

Original processing notes: Amplifying reference gene primers gave estimates of nucleated cell counts. Sequencing was performed with immunoSEQ multiplex PCR; in TCRdb, only in-frame clones are kept and a portion is missing. The V and J calls and clone size are taken from that table; D and trimming were inferred from the DNA. The data hold about 270,000 clones, with roughly 86% observed a single time. The CDR3 consists of 16 residues. J lost 3 bases, V lost 6 bases, and 10 bases had no gene match. Germline CDR1 is SGHAT and CDR2 is FQNNGV. The sequenced sample consisted of peripheral blood. This clonotype originated in a middle-aged man with active or convalescent COVID-19. The chain employs TRBV11-2 and TRBJ2-7; 11 bases are a match to TRBD1. The CDR3 DNA sequence: TGTGCCAGCAGTTCTAACTCCGGGACAGGGGGCTACGAGCAGTACTTC. Encoded protein: CASSSNSGTGGYEQYF.